The 20 T cell receptor beta chains listed next were all sequenced from one sample in a study of molecular identifiers for immune sequencing clone quantification. TCRdb passed the PCR reads through MiXCR, listing each CDR3 protein once. The repertoire consists of some 66,000 distinct CDR3 sequences, with 19% occurring once and the leading ten covering 1.1% to 1.5%. Sequenced input: naive CD8+ T cells from blood, with Jurkat cell RNA spiked in. Documented subset: FACS-sorted CD8+CD4-CCR7+CD45RA+ naive T cells. The receptors originated from a human donor in good health. Some libraries in this study had Jurkat cell RNA spiked in.

This clonotype came up many times. For the CDR3, the DNA is TGTGCCAGCAGTTACATCGGACTAGCGGGAGTCGGCGCAGATACGCAGTATTTT. This translates into CASSYIGLAGVGADTQYF. The J gene is TRBJ2-3, the V gene TRBV6-2 or TRBV6-3; 13 bases fit TRBD2. The CDR3 spans 18 residues. J was trimmed by 4 bases and V by 2 bases; bases with no gene match: 9. CDR1 is MNHEY and CDR2 is SVGEGT in the germline V gene.

Notes on this clonotype: A much larger clone lies a single base off, so this may be a read error. The chain has TRBV7-3 and TRBJ2-7; D ambiguous. The CDR3 has 14 amino acids. Germline loops: CDR1 SGHTA, CDR2 FQGTGA. CDR3 bases: TGTACCAGCAGCACCCCGGGCAGATCCTACGAGCAGTACTTC. It specifies CTSSTPGRSYEQYF.

This clonotype was observed at least ten times. The chain has TRBV28 and TRBJ1-1; 8 positions match TRBD1. The CDR3 covers 15 residues. The V gene end was trimmed by 5 bases and the J gene end by 4 bases; junction bases not matched to a gene: 9. The germline gives CDR1 MDHEN, CDR2 SYDVKM. This CDR3 reads CASSARTGRGTEAFF. Here the CDR3 DNA reads TGTGCCAGCAGTGCCCGGACAGGGAGAGGCACTGAAGCTTTCTTT.

In this sample, this clonotype turned up a few times. The V gene is TRBV4-1, the J gene TRBJ2-7; 12 nucleotides align to TRBD2. The length of the CDR3 is 22 residues. V dropped 3 bases and J dropped 0; count of bases not matched to a gene: 21. Germline lookup yields CDR1 MGHRA and CDR2 YSYEKL. The CDR3 DNA follows: TGCGCCAGCAGCCATCGGTGGGGGGAACTAGCGGGAGGTACCGAGCCCTCCTACGAGCAGTACTTC. It translates to CASSHRWGELAGGTEPSYEQYF.

To note about this clonotype: This clone may be a read error of a much larger clone one base away. This chain uses TRBV5-3 with TRBJ2-3; TRBD2 matches at 8 bases. TRBV5-3 is an open reading frame, and its role is uncertain. V trimming: 10 bases; J trimming: 4 bases; junction bases outside the gene matches: 14. The CDR3 has 15 amino acids. CDR3 loop: CAGSLPGGPPDTQYF. The CDR3 DNA follows: TGTGCCGGCAGCTTACCGGGAGGGCCCCCAGATACGCAGTATTTT.

In the case of this clonotype: This sequence may be a read error, since a much larger clone differs from it by one base. The J gene is TRBJ2-2, the V gene TRBV20-1; 9 nucleotides match TRBD2. Germline V gene lookup returns CDR1 DFQATT and CDR2 SNEGSKA (reference sequence). This CDR3 contains 14 residues. The CDR3 region has the DNA TGCAGTGCCCCGGGACTAGCTCACACCGAGGAGCTGTTTTTT. The encoded protein is CSAPGLAHTEELFF.

This clonotype was recorded at least ten times. J is TRBJ2-1 and V is TRBV13, with 13 nucleotides matching TRBD2. V was clipped by 4 bases and J by 0 bases; unmatched bases: 6. Germline loops: CDR1 PRHDT, CDR2 FYEKMQ (reference sequence). This CDR3 is 18 amino acids long. The CDR3 bases are TGTGCCAGCAGCTCCCACGGGACTAGCGGGGTCTCCTACAATGAGCAGTTCTTC. This codes for CASSSHGTSGVSYNEQFF.

This clonotype was seen many times. This chain joins TRBV28 and TRBJ1-1; 8 nucleotides align to TRBD1. Germline values: CDR1 MDHEN, CDR2 SYDVKM. The CDR3 covers 14 residues. Trimming cost V 7 bases and J 4 bases; bases outside gene matches: 8. The CDR3 protein is CASKQGGVATEAFF. The CDR3 DNA follows: TGTGCCAGCAAACAGGGGGGGGTGGCCACTGAAGCTTTCTTT.

This chain links TRBV27 with TRBJ2-5; 8 nucleotides match TRBD2. The length of the CDR3 is 14 residues. With 4 bases clipped from V and 7 bases from J, the junction kept 8 bases outside the gene matches. Germline loops: CDR1 MNHEY, CDR2 SMNVEV (reference sequence). CDR3 sequence reads: CASSSLGRVGTQYF. CDR3 coding DNA: TGTGCCAGCAGTTCCCTCGGGAGGGTGGGGACCCAGTACTTC.

This clonotype was seen more than once but under ten times. The CDR3 DNA is TGTGCCTGGACCCTGGCGGGAACAACAGATACGCAGTATTTT. It translates to CAWTLAGTTDTQYF. The V call is TRBV30, the J call TRBJ2-3, with D possibly TRBD2 on 6 matching bases. Trimming removed 4 bases from V and 3 bases from J, with 14 bases in between. CDR3 length: 14 amino acids. Looked up from germline, CDR1 is GTSNPN and CDR2 is SVGIG (reference sequence).

This clonotype was counted ten times or more. The chain employs TRBV14 and TRBJ2-3, with 8 bases fitting TRBD2. This CDR3 contains 14 residues. Germline CDR1 and CDR2: SGHDN and FVKESK. Germline trimming cut 3 bases from V and 4 bases from J; bases unmatched to any gene: 3. CDR3 region: CASSQSGSSDTQYF. The CDR3 bases are TGTGCCAGCAGCCAGAGCGGGAGCTCAGATACGCAGTATTTT.

Worth noting for this clonotype: It may be a read error: a sequence one base away is much more abundant. The chain is built from TRBV28 and TRBJ1-5, with D unresolved. Germline CDR1 and CDR2: MDHEN and SYDVKM. This CDR3 is 15 amino acids long. DNA of the CDR3: TGTACCAGCAGTTTTCGGGGTGTTAGCAATCAGCCCCAGCATTTT. Protein product: CTSSFRGVSNQPQHF. The complete variable domain, with remaining parts taken from reference TRBV28 and TRBJ1-5, reads DVKVTQSSRYLVKRTGEKVFLECVQDMDHENMFWYRQDPGLGLRLIYFSYDVKMKEKGDIPEGYSVSREKKERFSLILESASTNQTSMYLCTSSFRGVSNQPQHFGDGTRLSIL.

In its sample, this clonotype was seen many times. The chain has TRBV7-8 and TRBJ2-1; D may be TRBD1 or TRBD2 (6 bases each). CDR1 and CDR2 from the germline V gene are SGHVS and FQNEAQ. The CDR3 loop spans 15 amino acids. Trimming stripped 4 bases from V and 3 bases from J, with 13 bases between. CDR3 amino acids: CASSSVGGGYNEQFF. DNA of the CDR3: TGTGCCAGCAGCTCAGTCGGGGGCGGCTACAATGAGCAGTTCTTC.

This clonotype was observed at least ten times. V and J are TRBV14 and TRBJ2-3, with a weak D call TRBD2 (5 bases). Trimming removed 3 bases from V and 6 bases from J, with 7 bases in between. Per germline, CDR1 SGHDN and CDR2 FVKESK. This CDR3 has 12 amino acids. CDR3 in amino acids: CASSHSSDTQYF. In DNA, the CDR3 is TGTGCCAGCAGCCACTCTAGCGATACGCAGTATTTT.

As for this clonotype: A much more abundant neighbour one base away suggests this may be a read error. Since the CDR3 does not end with the conserved phenylalanine or tryptophan, this likely comes from a read error. This chain joins TRBV27 and TRBJ2-3, with a possible D match to TRBD2 (5 bases). Germline V CDR1 and CDR2: MNHEY, SMNVEV (reference sequence). This CDR3 is built from 16 residues. Trimming removed 5 bases from V and 1 base from J, with 16 bases in between. The CDR3 nucleotides are TGTGCCAGCAGTACGCTAGCAGGATGGGGCACAGATACGCAGTATTCT. Its translation is CASSTLAGWGTDTQYS.

The genes are TRBV6-2 or TRBV6-3 and TRBJ2-7, with a weak D call TRBD2 (6 bases). There are 16 residues in the CDR3. V shed 1 base and J shed 1 base, with 14 bases lying between them. Germline V lookup: CDR1 MNHEY, CDR2 SVGEGT. Written as DNA, the CDR3 is TGTGCCAGCAGTTACTTTAGGGAGGAGGTGTCCTACGAGCAGTACTTC. Translation: CASSYFREEVSYEQYF.

This clonotype was counted many times. The chain carries TRBV20-1 and TRBJ2-7; D is unresolved. The CDR3 spans 13 residues. CDR1 and CDR2 (germline): DFQATT, SNEGSKA (reference sequence). With 6 bases removed from V and 2 bases from J, the gap between germline ends came to 14 bases. The CDR3 reads CSAAGVPTYEQYF. The CDR3 DNA reads as TGCAGTGCGGCCGGCGTACCGACCTACGAGCAGTACTTC.

This clonotype came up many times. J is TRBJ1-2 and V is TRBV7-6, with a weak D call TRBD1 (6 bases). This CDR3 has 15 amino acids. Germline V CDR1 and CDR2: SGHVS, FNYEAQ. Between the trimmed V and J ends, which lost 3 bases and 4 bases, there was a span of 15 bases. The chain's CDR3 is CASSFSSETGYGYTF. CDR3 nucleotide sequence: TGTGCCAGCAGCTTTTCGTCGGAGACAGGCTATGGCTACACCTTC.

Details on this clonotype: A much larger clone lies a single base off, so this may be a read error. The gene calls are TRBV7-2 and TRBJ1-4, with 9 bases matching TRBD1. The CDR3 loop spans 14 amino acids. Germline V lookup: CDR1 SGHTA, CDR2 FQGNSA. This chain's CDR3 is CASSPGTGSEKLSF. CDR3 bases: TGTGCCAGCAGCCCCGGGACAGGGAGTGAAAAACTGTCTTTT.

CDR3 amino acids: CASSILGVDSQTGELFF. The CDR3 DNA is TGTGCCAGTAGTATCCTGGGGGTCGACTCCCAGACCGGGGAGCTGTTTTTT. The rearrangement uses TRBV19 and TRBJ2-2; either TRBD1 or TRBD2 may fit D (5 bases each). The CDR3 contains 17 residues. Germline CDR1 reads LNHDA; CDR2 reads SQIVND (reference sequence). The ends were cut back, 3 bases at V and 5 bases at J, with 19 bases in the middle.